This T cell receptor beta chain was documented in a study of post-analysis software for immune sequencing data. Study results and limitations: Patients had higher frequencies than controls of five TRBV segments, including TRBV5-6, TRBV5-1 and TRBV20-1.

cDNA libraries for TCR beta contained unique molecular identifiers. TCRdb fed the PCR reads into MiXCR, producing one record per CDR3 protein. The sample includes 400,000 to 500,000 distinct CDR3 sequences, roughly 38% of them seen just once. A note on this clonotype: As yet, its antigen is unknown.

CDR1 is MNHNY and CDR2 is SVGAGI in the germline V gene (reference sequence). This CDR3 has 17 amino acids. Trimming stripped 6 bases from V and 1 base from J, with 22 bases between. The chain combines TRBV6-6 with TRBJ2-7; perhaps D is TRBD1 or TRBD2 (5 bases each). The sequence derives from a girl aged 2-10 years with multiple sclerosis. Sequencing input: blood. The CDR3 coding sequence is TGTGCCAGCAGCCGAGGACGGGGACCTAGGGCGTCCTACGAGCAGTACTTC. Residues: CASSRGRGPRASYEQYF.